A single sample gave rise to the 15 T cell receptor beta chains below, sequenced in a study of blood T cell repertoires in COVID-19. The table came from immunoSEQ multiplex PCR; TCRdb's copy has only in-frame clones and leaves some out. This table has about 56,000 clones, about 91% appearing once. What was sequenced was peripheral blood. All receptors come from a woman in her sixties with COVID-19, enrolled during active disease.

The chain uses TRBV3-1 (or the pseudogene TRBV3-2) and TRBJ1-2, with 7 bases that match TRBD1. Trimming at V came to 2 bases and at J to 8 bases, leaving 14 bases not matched to a gene. Germline assignment: CDR1 LGHDT and CDR2 YNNKEL (reference sequence). The CDR3 runs 16 residues. The CDR3 DNA follows: TGTGCCAGCAGCCAATCCTCCGGGACAGCGTGGGTCGGCTACACCTTC. It yields the protein CASSQSSGTAWVGYTF.

The sample holds a few counts of this clone. This chain connects TRBV25-1 to TRBJ1-1, with TRBD1 matching over 8 bases. The junction had 0 bases not matched to a gene; V was cut back by 3 bases and J by 3 bases. Per the germline V gene, CDR1 is MGHDK and CDR2 is SYGVNS. The CDR3 has 13 residues. CDR3 DNA: TGTGCCAGCAGTGACAGGGGGCACACTGAAGCTTTCTTT. Protein product: CASSDRGHTEAFF.

The chain has TRBV19 and TRBJ2-1; TRBD2 aligns across 7 bases. The germline V gene has CDR1 LNHDA and CDR2 SQIVND (reference sequence). The CDR3 length is 16 residues. V trimming: 5 bases; J trimming: 0 bases; junction bases outside the gene matches: 7. CDR3 sequence: CASSSPGGSSYNEQFF. The DNA of the CDR3 is TGTGCCAGTAGTTCCCCGGGCGGGAGCTCCTACAATGAGCAGTTCTTC.

The chain combines TRBV7-9 with TRBJ1-4, with 7 bases matching TRBD1. The germline V gene encodes CDR1 SEHNR and CDR2 FQNEAQ (reference sequence). The V segment lost 5 bases and the J segment 4 bases; nucleotides outside the gene matches: 7. This CDR3 has 15 residues. The CDR3 nucleotides are TGTGCCAGCAGCCATTCAGGGGGGCTTAATGAAAAACTGTTTTTT. Its translation: CASSHSGGLNEKLFF. The whole variable domain, remainder taken from reference TRBV7-9 and TRBJ1-4, is DTGVSQNPRHKITKRGQNVTFRCDPISEHNRLYWYRQTLGQGPEFLTYFQNEAQLEKSRLLSDRFSAERPKGSFSTLEIQRTEQGDSAMYLCASSHSGGLNEKLFFGSGTQLSVL.

The chain has TRBV6-5 and TRBJ2-3, with TRBD1 matching over 9 bases. Looked up from germline, CDR1 is MNHEY and CDR2 is SVGAGI. The junction had 6 bases not matched to a gene; V was cut back by 2 bases and J by 6 bases. The CDR3 is 15 amino acids. CDR3 region: CASSYGGQGLDTQYF. The DNA of the CDR3 is TGTGCCAGCAGTTACGGTGGACAGGGGCTGGATACGCAGTATTTT.

V usage is TRBV3-1 (or the pseudogene TRBV3-2) and J usage is TRBJ1-3; 8 nucleotides line up with TRBD1. V was pared by 6 bases and J by 0 bases, with 4 bases of the junction left unmatched. Germline lookup yields CDR1 LGHDT and CDR2 YNNKEL (reference sequence). The CDR3 contains 15 residues. The CDR3 DNA follows: TGTGCCAGCAGTCCTACAGGGGGCTCTGGAAACACCATATATTTT. This encodes CASSPTGGSGNTIYF.

The J gene is TRBJ1-1, the V gene TRBV10-2; no clear D. This CDR3 region has 12 residues. Germline CDR1 is WSHSY and CDR2 is SAAADI. V was pared by 2 bases and J by 6 bases, with 7 bases between. The DNA for the CDR3 is TGCGCCAGCAGTGAGAGTGCAGCTGAAGCTTTCTTT. Encoded protein: CASSESAAEAFF.

The chain carries TRBV3-1 (or the pseudogene TRBV3-2) and TRBJ1-6; perhaps TRBD1 as D (6 bases). Trimming removed 2 bases at V and 0 bases at J, with 8 bases between. Germline V gene data show CDR1 as LGHDT and CDR2 as YNNKEL (reference sequence). The CDR3 runs to 16 residues. CDR3 sequence reads: CASSQQGTSYNSPLHF. In nucleotides, the CDR3 is TGTGCCAGCAGCCAACAGGGGACCTCCTATAATTCACCCCTCCACTTT.

The CDR3 protein is CASSPHGQGGSPLHF. Here the CDR3 DNA reads TGTGCCAGCAGTCCCCACGGACAGGGTGGTTCACCCCTCCACTTT. The rearrangement links TRBV6-5 to TRBJ1-6; 8 nucleotides line up with TRBD1. The CDR3 runs to 15 residues. With V trimmed by 5 bases and J by 9 bases, 9 bases remained unmatched. Germline V gene lookup returns CDR1 MNHEY and CDR2 SVGAGI.

This sequence joins TRBV7-2 and TRBJ2-1; 8 nucleotides align to TRBD2. The germline V gene encodes CDR1 SGHTA and CDR2 FQGNSA. V dropped 3 bases and J dropped 0; count of bases not matched to a gene: 1. The CDR3 runs 15 residues. Here the CDR3 reads CASSFSGSSYNEQFF. The CDR3 nucleotides are TGTGCCAGCAGCTTCAGCGGGAGCTCCTACAATGAGCAGTTCTTC.

The chain combines TRBV11-2 with TRBJ2-7, with D uncertain. The CDR3 is made up of 12 amino acids. V lost 7 bases to trimming and J lost 7 bases, with 14 bases between them. In germline, CDR1 is SGHAT, CDR2 FQNNGV. The CDR3: CASTTPAGEQYF. CDR3 coding DNA: TGTGCCAGCACCACACCGGCCGGGGAGCAGTACTTC.

V and J are TRBV3-1 (or the pseudogene TRBV3-2) and TRBJ1-6; 7 positions agree with TRBD1. Germline CDR1 is LGHDT and CDR2 is YNNKEL (reference sequence). The V and J ends lost 5 bases and 10 bases, in that order; junction bases with no gene match: 11. The CDR3 is 15 amino acids. CDR3 region: CASSSPNRGYSPLHF. For the CDR3, the DNA is TGTGCCAGCAGCTCCCCCAACAGGGGCTACTCACCCCTCCACTTT.

The CDR3 reads CASSPQGMEGNTIYF. CDR3 nucleotide sequence: TGTGCCAGCTCACCTCAGGGAATGGAAGGAAACACCATATATTTT. This rearrangement joins TRBV18 to TRBJ1-3; TRBD1 might be the D (5 bases). The CDR3 sequence is 15 residues long. CDR1 is KGHSH, CDR2 LQKENI, per germline. Between the trimmed V and J ends, which lost 3 bases and 4 bases, there was a span of 13 bases.

The rearrangement joins TRBV7-2 to TRBJ2-7, with D tentatively TRBD1 (5 bases). V was cut by 5 bases and J by 6 bases, with 23 bases left in between. This CDR3 has 16 amino acids. Germline V CDR1 and CDR2: SGHTA, FQGNSA. The CDR3 DNA reads TGTGCCAGCAGCCTTCTACCGGGCCCTATGGGGCTCGAGCAGTACTTC. It yields the protein CASSLLPGPMGLEQYF.

J is TRBJ2-5 and V is TRBV29-1; D perhaps matches TRBD1 (6 bases). V dropped 2 bases and J dropped 4 bases, with 11 bases sitting between them. The CDR3 is made up of 13 amino acids. Germline loops: CDR1 SQVTM, CDR2 ANQGSEA. In nucleotides, the CDR3 is TGCAGCGTTGAAAGGAACAGGGTAGAGACCCAGTACTTC. Its protein product is CSVERNRVETQYF.